This T cell receptor (beta chain) was recovered during a study of cytomegalovirus exposure and HLA in healthy donors. The PCR made use of 60 Vbeta and 13 Jbeta primers. The repertoire was sequenced with immunoSEQ multiplex PCR; TCRdb's copy has only in-frame clones and lacks some. The sample spans around 42,000 clones; the ten largest clones claim 1% to 1.5%. Trimming left V 6 bases short and J 5 bases short, with 14 bases between. CDR3 length: 13 amino acids. Germline V gene lookup returns CDR1 PRHDT and CDR2 FYEKMQ (reference sequence). The TCR originated in a young man in good health and CMV-seronegative. The sequenced sample consisted of PBMCs. The chain couples TRBV13 to TRBJ2-7; tentative D call: TRBD2 (6 bases). CDR3 bases: TGTGCCAGCAGTCTCCTCGGAGGGAACGAGCAGTACTTC. It specifies CASSLLGGNEQYF. The variable domain in full, completed from reference TRBV13 and TRBJ2-7, reads AAGVIQSPRHLIKEKRETATLKCYPIPRHDTVYWYQQGPGQDPQFLISFYEKMQSDKGSIPDRFSAQQFSDYHSELNMSSLELGDSALYFCASSLLGGNEQYFGPGTRLTVT.